The next 12 T cell receptor beta chains were all read from a single sample in a study of blood T cell repertoires in COVID-19. The table came from immunoSEQ multiplex PCR; TCRdb's copy has only in-frame clones and leaves some out. The repertoire holds tens of thousands of clones, about 87% seen once, with almost 8% in the top ten. The specimen was peripheral blood. These receptors came from a man in his fifties or sixties with acute or convalescent COVID-19.

The chain recombines TRBV10-3 with TRBJ2-7; D gene uncertain. The germline V gene encodes CDR1 ENHRY and CDR2 SYGVKD. The length of the CDR3 is 14 residues. Trimming shortened V by 10 bases and J by 0 bases, and 16 bases separated the two germline ends. The chain's CDR3 is CATSTVPSSYEQYF. The DNA of the CDR3 is TGTGCCACCAGCACAGTACCCTCCTCCTACGAGCAGTACTTC.

The chain couples TRBV10-3 to TRBJ1-2; possibly TRBD1 for D (6 bases). CDR1 ENHRY and CDR2 SYGVKD come from the germline V gene. There are 17 residues in the CDR3. V lost 2 bases and J lost 8, with 24 bases in between. CDR3 residues: CAISELPQYGGPSGYTF. CDR3 coding DNA: TGTGCCATCAGTGAGCTGCCCCAGTACGGGGGGCCGAGCGGCTACACCTTC.

The V call is TRBV29-1, the J call TRBJ1-2; D possibly corresponds to TRBD1 (5 bases). This CDR3 has 16 amino acids. The V end lost 5 bases, the J end lost 2 bases, and 21 bases lay between the germline ends. Germline loops: CDR1 SQVTM, CDR2 ANQGSEA. CDR3: CSVSNLLGEENYGYTF. CDR3 nucleotides: TGCAGCGTTTCCAATTTATTGGGGGAGGAGAACTATGGCTACACCTTC.

The rearrangement links TRBV3-1 (or the pseudogene TRBV3-2) to TRBJ2-1, with 13 bases matching TRBD2. With 1 base clipped from V and 10 bases from J, the junction kept 7 bases outside the gene matches. CDR1 is LGHDT and CDR2 is YNNKEL in the germline V gene (reference sequence). The length of the CDR3 is 16 residues. DNA for the CDR3: TGTGCCAGCAGCCAAGGGACTAGCGGGAGTGTTGAAGAGCAGTTCTTC. It encodes CASSQGTSGSVEEQFF.

The genes are TRBV7-3 and TRBJ2-5; TRBD2 agrees at 12 bases. Looked up from germline, CDR1 is SGHTA and CDR2 is FQGTGA. The V gene end was trimmed by 5 bases and the J gene end by 4 bases; junction bases not matched to a gene: 5. This CDR3 contains 15 residues. This CDR3 reads CASSREGLAGETQYF. CDR3 DNA: TGTGCCAGCAGCCGAGAGGGACTAGCGGGAGAGACCCAGTACTTC.

The chain carries TRBV27 and TRBJ1-1, with D perhaps matching TRBD1 (5 bases). There are 16 residues in the CDR3. Trimming stripped 0 bases from V and 4 bases from J, with 15 bases between. Germline CDR1 and CDR2: MNHEY and SMNVEV (reference sequence). Written as DNA, the CDR3 is TGTGCCAGCAGTTTATCGGGCGGGGGGTGGATCACTGAAGCTTTCTTT. The encoded protein is CASSLSGGGWITEAFF.

This rearrangement joins TRBV5-1 to TRBJ2-5, with D maybe TRBD2 (7 bases). The V and J ends lost 4 bases and 1 base respectively, with 20 bases between them. Germline V gene sequence: CDR1 SGHRS, CDR2 YFSETQ. CDR3 size: 17 residues. The CDR3 DNA reads TGCGCCAGCAGCACCCAGGGGCCTAGCGGATTCCAAGAGACCCAGTACTTC. It encodes CASSTQGPSGFQETQYF.

This chain joins TRBV7-3 and TRBJ2-3; TRBD2 matches at 13 bases. Trimming cost V 6 bases and J 4 bases; bases outside gene matches: 7. The CDR3 sequence is 16 residues long. Germline CDR1 is SGHTA and CDR2 is FQGTGA. CDR3 sequence reads: CASSRTSGGASDTQYF. As DNA, the CDR3 is TGTGCCAGCAGTCGAACTAGCGGGGGGGCATCAGATACGCAGTATTTT.

The chain employs TRBV5-4 and TRBJ2-3; 7 bases align to TRBD2. This CDR3 is 13 amino acids long. V lost 9 bases and J lost 7; bases outside the gene matches: 11. Per germline, CDR1 SGHNT and CDR2 YYREEE (reference sequence). The CDR3 region has the DNA TGTGCCACTACGCCTCTAGCGGACCATACGCAGTATTTT. Protein: CATTPLADHTQYF.

The V call is TRBV5-1, the J call TRBJ2-2; TRBD2 matches at 11 bases. The CDR3 contains 16 residues. Per the germline V gene, CDR1 is SGHRS and CDR2 is YFSETQ. V dropped 4 bases and J dropped 4; count of bases not matched to a gene: 6. CDR3 amino acids: CASSLLAGEVTGELFF. In DNA, the CDR3 is TGCGCCAGCAGCCTACTAGCGGGAGAGGTCACCGGGGAGCTGTTTTTT.

The chain links TRBV4-3 to TRBJ2-5, with D tentatively TRBD2 (7 bases). The CDR3 has 15 residues. From germline, CDR1 is LGHNA and CDR2 YSLEER. V was pared by 2 bases and J by 5 bases, with 15 bases between. This CDR3 reads CASSQFIGGLETQYF. The CDR3 DNA sequence: TGCGCCAGCAGCCAATTCATCGGGGGGCTGGAGACCCAGTACTTC.

The chain is built from TRBV5-5 and TRBJ2-3; 7 bases line up with TRBD1. The CDR3 covers 15 residues. From germline, CDR1 is SGHKS and CDR2 YYEKEE (reference sequence). Trimming at V came to 4 bases and at J to 3 bases, leaving 8 bases not matched to a gene. The CDR3 DNA follows: TGTGCCAGCAGCCAGACAGGGTTTAATACAGATACGCAGTATTTT. It yields the protein CASSQTGFNTDTQYF. Filled out from reference TRBV5-5 and TRBJ2-3, the complete variable domain reads DAGVTQSPTHLIKTRGQQVTLRCSPISGHKSVSWYQQVLGQGPQFIFQYYEKEERGRGNFPDRFSARQFPNYSSELNVNALLLGDSALYLCASSQTGFNTDTQYFGPGTRLTVL.